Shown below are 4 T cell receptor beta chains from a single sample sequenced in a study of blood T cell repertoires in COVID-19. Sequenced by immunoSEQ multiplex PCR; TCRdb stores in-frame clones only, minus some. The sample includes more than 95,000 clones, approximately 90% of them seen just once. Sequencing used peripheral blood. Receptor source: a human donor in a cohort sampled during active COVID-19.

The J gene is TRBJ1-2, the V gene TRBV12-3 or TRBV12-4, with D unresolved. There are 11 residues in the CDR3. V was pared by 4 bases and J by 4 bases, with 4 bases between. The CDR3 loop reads CASSSVYGYTF. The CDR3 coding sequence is TGTGCCAGCAGTTCCGTCTATGGCTACACCTTC.

In nucleotides, the CDR3 is TGTGCCAGCAGCTTCTCTACCACAGATACGCAGTATTTT. Amino acid sequence: CASSFSTTDTQYF. J is TRBJ2-3 and V is TRBV7-9; D not resolved. From germline, CDR1 is SEHNR and CDR2 FQNEAQ (reference sequence). The CDR3 is made up of 13 amino acids. The V and J ends lost 3 bases and 2 bases respectively, with 6 bases between them. Looking up the rest from reference TRBV7-9 and TRBJ2-3 gives the full variable domain: DTGVSQNPRHKITKRGQNVTFRCDPISEHNRLYWYRQTLGQGPEFLTYFQNEAQLEKSRLLSDRFSAERPKGSFSTLEIQRTEQGDSAMYLCASSFSTTDTQYFGPGTRLTVL.

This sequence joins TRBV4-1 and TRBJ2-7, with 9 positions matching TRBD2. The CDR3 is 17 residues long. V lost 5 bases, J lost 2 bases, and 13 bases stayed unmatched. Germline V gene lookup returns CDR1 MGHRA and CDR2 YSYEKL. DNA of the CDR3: TGCGCCAGCAGCACGCAGGCCAGTAGCGGGAGTACCTACGAGCAGTACTTC. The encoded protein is CASSTQASSGSTYEQYF.

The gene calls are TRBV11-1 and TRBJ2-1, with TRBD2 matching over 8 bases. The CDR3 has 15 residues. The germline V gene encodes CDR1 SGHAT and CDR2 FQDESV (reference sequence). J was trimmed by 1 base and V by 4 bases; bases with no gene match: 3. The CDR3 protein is CASSSLAASYNEQFF. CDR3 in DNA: TGTGCCAGCAGCTCACTAGCGGCTTCCTACAATGAGCAGTTCTTC. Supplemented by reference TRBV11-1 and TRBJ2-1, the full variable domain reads EAEVAQSPRYKITEKSQAVAFWCDPISGHATLYWYRQILGQGPELLVQFQDESVVDDSQLPKDRFSAERLKGVDSTLKIQPAELGDSAMYLCASSSLAASYNEQFFGPGTRLTVL.